Given below is one T cell receptor beta chain in context. Its target is unknown. This entry comes from a study of cytomegalovirus exposure and HLA in healthy donors. General study results and limits: TCR beta V- and J-gene trimming was later associated with a missense DCLRE1C variant.

Trimming removed 5 bases from V and 0 bases from J; junction bases left unmatched: 13. CDR1 is SGHTA and CDR2 is FQGTGA in the germline V gene. The CDR3 covers 19 residues. Use of 60 Vbeta and 13 Jbeta primers characterized the PCR. Repertoires were generated with immunoSEQ multiplex PCR, while TCRdb's copy carries only in-frame clones and drops some. In the table there are tens of thousands of clones, about four fifths of which are singletons. The specimen was PBMCs. This rearrangement joins TRBV7-3 to TRBJ2-3; 11 nucleotides agree with TRBD2. The receptor comes from a man aged 50 to 60 in good health and CMV-seropositive. CDR3 amino acids: CASSPRRPLAGGSTDTQYF. CDR3 DNA sequence: TGTGCCAGCAGCCCCCGCAGGCCCCTAGCGGGGGGCAGCACAGATACGCAGTATTTT.